These 21 T cell receptor beta chains were all obtained from the same sample, sequenced in a study of blood T cell repertoires in COVID-19. Clones were sequenced by immunoSEQ multiplex PCR, and TCRdb holds only the in-frame ones, with some missing. This sample carries about 270,000 clones, about nine tenths of them seen once, and the ten largest clones take about 16%. Sequences were obtained from PBMCs or T cells enriched from blood (not recorded which). These receptors all stem from a man between 18 and 29 years old who had recovered from COVID-19.

This clone has only one observation. Here the CDR3 reads CASGRGDGLDTQYF. In DNA form, the CDR3 reads TGCGCCAGCGGGCGGGGCGATGGATTAGATACGCAGTATTTT. This chain links TRBV5-1 with TRBJ2-3; possibly TRBD2 for D (6 bases). The V end was cut by 7 bases, the J end by 5 bases, with 17 bases between. CDR1 and CDR2 from the germline V gene are SGHRS and YFSETQ. The CDR3 consists of 14 residues.

The rearrangement joins TRBV6-6 to TRBJ1-4, with a weak D call TRBD1 (6 bases). The CDR3 runs 15 residues. Germline V gene data show CDR1 as MNHNY and CDR2 as SVGAGI (reference sequence). Trimming stripped 4 bases from V and 7 bases from J, with 16 bases between. Here the CDR3 DNA reads TGTGCCAGCAGTTCCGCAACAGGGCTGAGTGAAAAACTGTTTTTT. It codes for CASSSATGLSEKLFF.

The genes are TRBV27 and TRBJ1-1; D is ambiguous. This CDR3 spans 15 amino acids. Germline CDR1 MNHEY, CDR2 SMNVEV (reference sequence). The V end was cut by 3 bases, the J end by 1 base, with 12 bases between. The CDR3 protein is CASSLRVPGNTEAFF. CDR3 in DNA: TGTGCCAGCAGTTTGCGGGTCCCGGGGAACACTGAAGCTTTCTTT.

The gene calls are TRBV29-1 and TRBJ2-5; D is possibly TRBD1 (6 bases). The CDR3 consists of 14 residues. CDR1 and CDR2 from the germline V gene are SQVTM and ANQGSEA. Trimming took off 5 bases at V and 5 bases at J, with 18 bases between the two ends. The CDR3 bases are TGCAGCGTTTTGCGATGGACAGTGCACGAGACCCAGTACTTC. Its translation is CSVLRWTVHETQYF.

The J gene is TRBJ1-1, the V gene TRBV11-2; D is unclear. From germline, CDR1 is SGHAT and CDR2 FQNNGV. The CDR3 has 12 amino acids. Deletions cut 7 bases from V and 8 bases from J, with 14 bases between. CDR3 sequence (DNA): TGTGCCAGCACCTCCCGGCGGGCAGAAGCTTTCTTT. This translates into CASTSRRAEAFF.

This clone was seen only a few times. V and J are TRBV3-1 (or the pseudogene TRBV3-2) and TRBJ1-1, with 8 bases that match TRBD1. The CDR3 has 12 residues. The germline V gene encodes CDR1 LGHDT and CDR2 YNNKEL (reference sequence). Germline trimming cut 8 bases from V and 1 base from J; bases unmatched to any gene: 0. CDR3 region: CASGTGNTEAFF. In DNA, the CDR3 is TGTGCCAGCGGGACAGGGAACACTGAAGCTTTCTTT.

This clone was detected once. V is TRBV7-4 and J is TRBJ1-4; D is possibly TRBD1 (5 bases). CDR3 length: 13 residues. Germline loops: CDR1 SGHVT, CDR2 SQSDAQ. The V end lost 2 bases, the J end lost 7 bases, and 8 bases lay between the germline ends. CDR3 nucleotide sequence: TGTGCCAGCAGCTTACGACAGTTTGAAAAACTGTTTTTT. As protein: CASSLRQFEKLFF.

This clone was counted a single time. The chain combines TRBV29-1 with TRBJ2-5, with 7 bases fitting TRBD1. Germline CDR1 SQVTM, CDR2 ANQGSEA. The CDR3 extends over 12 amino acids. V was clipped by 7 bases and J by 2 bases; unmatched bases: 4. CDR3: CSGGQVQETQYF. DNA of the CDR3: TGCAGCGGCGGACAGGTACAAGAGACCCAGTACTTC.

The CDR3 here is CASSEPRDSYGYTF. For the CDR3, the DNA is TGTGCCAGCAGTGAACCCCGGGACAGCTATGGCTACACCTTC. The J gene is TRBJ1-2, the V gene TRBV2; 7 bases align to TRBD1. CDR1 is SNHLY and CDR2 is FYNNEI in the germline V gene. CDR3 size: 14 residues. The V gene end was trimmed by 2 bases and the J gene end by 4 bases; junction bases not matched to a gene: 4.

The chain links TRBV5-1 to TRBJ2-1; D gene unclear. Trimming removed 5 bases from V and 0 bases from J, with 9 bases in between. The CDR3 totals 14 residues. CDR1 and CDR2 from the germline V gene are SGHRS and YFSETQ. This CDR3 reads CASSQVYSYNEQFF. As DNA, the CDR3 is TGCGCCAGCAGTCAGGTTTACTCCTACAATGAGCAGTTCTTC.

This sequence joins TRBV29-1 and TRBJ1-1, with D perhaps TRBD1 (5 bases). With 7 bases removed from V and 1 base from J, the gap between germline ends came to 13 bases. Germline CDR1 SQVTM, CDR2 ANQGSEA. The CDR3 runs 13 residues. CDR3 sequence (DNA): TGCAGCGGCCAACAGGTCGCGAACACTGAAGCTTTCTTT. Its protein is CSGQQVANTEAFF.

The V call is TRBV15, the J call TRBJ2-3; 14 bases align to TRBD2. The junction had 10 bases not matched to a gene; V was cut back by 1 base and J by 1 base. This CDR3 spans 20 amino acids. Germline V lookup: CDR1 LNHNV, CDR2 YYDKDF (reference sequence). For the CDR3, the DNA is TGTGCCACCAGCAGAGGGGGGACTAGCGGGAGTAATTGGGGCACAGATACGCAGTATTTT. This sequence encodes CATSRGGTSGSNWGTDTQYF.

A few counts support this clone. Here the CDR3 reads CASSLEVERNYGYTF. As DNA, the CDR3 is TGCGCCAGCAGCTTGGAGGTAGAGAGGAACTATGGCTACACCTTC. The gene calls are TRBV5-1 and TRBJ1-2, with D unclear. The CDR3 contains 15 residues. CDR1 is SGHRS and CDR2 is YFSETQ in the germline V gene. Trimming left V 0 bases short and J 2 bases short, with 11 bases between.

This sequence joins TRBV18 and TRBJ1-2; possibly TRBD1 for D (5 bases). The CDR3 spans 15 residues. The V end was cut by 1 base, the J end by 2 bases, with 11 bases between. The germline V gene has CDR1 KGHSH and CDR2 LQKENI. The chain's CDR3 is CASSPLPGQNYGYTF. CDR3 DNA sequence: TGTGCCAGCTCACCACTCCCAGGGCAGAACTATGGCTACACCTTC.

Here the CDR3 reads CASSRVLAGASTDTQYF. The CDR3 DNA is TGTGCCAGTAGTAGAGTCCTAGCGGGTGCAAGCACAGATACGCAGTATTTT. The chain has TRBV19 and TRBJ2-3; TRBD2 agrees at 8 bases. J lost 0 bases, V lost 4 bases, and 9 bases had no gene match. The CDR3 sequence is 17 residues long. Germline values: CDR1 LNHDA, CDR2 SQIVND (reference sequence).

CDR3 amino acids: CASSLSTDTQYF. CDR3 bases: TGTGCCAGCAGCCTAAGCACAGATACGCAGTATTTT. The rearrangement joins TRBV7-8 to TRBJ2-3; D is undetermined. Trimming took 5 bases from V and 0 from J, leaving 3 bases between them. The V gene's germline CDR1 is SGHVS and CDR2 FQNEAQ. This CDR3 has 12 amino acids. The full variable domain, in which reference TRBV7-8 and TRBJ2-3 provide the parts outside the CDR3, is GAGVSQSPRYKVAKRGQDVALRCDPISGHVSLFWYQQALGQGPEFLTYFQNEAQLDKSGLPSDRFFAERPEGSVSTLKIQRTQQEDSAVYLCASSLSTDTQYFGPGTRLTVL.

The genes are TRBV7-9 and TRBJ2-3; 7 nucleotides align to TRBD2. Germline CDR1 SEHNR, CDR2 FQNEAQ (reference sequence). After removal of 0 bases from V and 0 bases from J, the junction contained 3 bases not matched to a gene. The CDR3 runs to 16 residues. In DNA form, the CDR3 reads TGTGCCAGCAGCTTAGCGGGGACTACTAGCACAGATACGCAGTATTTT. Protein: CASSLAGTTSTDTQYF.

This chain joins TRBV5-1 and TRBJ1-6, with D perhaps TRBD1 (6 bases). Germline loops: CDR1 SGHRS, CDR2 YFSETQ. V lost 4 bases, J lost 7 bases, and 15 bases lay in between. CDR3 length: 15 residues. This CDR3 reads CASSLRQASNSPLHF. CDR3 bases: TGCGCCAGCAGCCTCAGACAGGCGTCCAATTCACCCCTCCACTTT.

The rearrangement joins TRBV25-1 to TRBJ1-5, with unresolved D. The CDR3 has 13 amino acids. Per the germline V gene, CDR1 is MGHDK and CDR2 is SYGVNS. V dropped 2 bases and J dropped 5 bases, with 7 bases sitting between them. CDR3 coding DNA: TGTGCCAGCAGTGAAGGGGAGCATCAGCCCCAGCATTTT. Translated, it gives CASSEGEHQPQHF.

The genes are TRBV5-4 and TRBJ2-2, with a tentative D call TRBD2 (5 bases). Germline CDR1 SGHNT, CDR2 YYREEE (reference sequence). The ends were cut back, 0 bases at V and 4 bases at J, with 7 bases in the middle. The CDR3 consists of 14 residues. CDR3 in amino acids: CASSLEGATGELFF. The CDR3 DNA reads as TGTGCCAGCAGCTTGGAGGGAGCCACCGGGGAGCTGTTTTTT.

The chain employs TRBV18 and TRBJ1-2, with D perhaps TRBD1 (6 bases). The CDR3 runs 14 residues. Trimming cost V 3 bases and J 3 bases, with 11 bases left between them. Per the germline V gene, CDR1 is KGHSH and CDR2 is LQKENI. CDR3 nucleotide sequence: TGTGCCAGCTCACCCAGGGGTCTGGACTATGGCTACACCTTC. Translating it yields CASSPRGLDYGYTF. Filled out from reference TRBV18 and TRBJ1-2, the complete variable domain reads NAGVMQNPRHLVRRRGQEARLRCSPMKGHSHVYWYRQLPEEGLKFMVYLQKENIIDESGMPKERFSAEFPKEGPSILRIQQVVRGDSAAYFCASSPRGLDYGYTFGSGTRLTVV.